The 8 T cell receptor beta chains in this list originate from one sample, sequenced in a study of blood T cell repertoires in COVID-19. This table comes from immunoSEQ multiplex PCR, and its TCRdb copy is limited to in-frame clones, with some not included. The table includes 200,000 to 300,000 clones, 90% detected once. What was sequenced was peripheral blood. Every receptor here comes from a woman in her thirties or forties with acute or convalescent COVID-19.

CDR3 in DNA: TGCGCCAGCAGCTTGGGGACAGGGATTGGCACTGAAGCTTTCTTT. It is translated as CASSLGTGIGTEAFF. The rearrangement joins TRBV5-1 to TRBJ1-1; 8 nucleotides match TRBD1. The CDR3 sequence is 15 residues long. V lost 0 bases, J lost 4 bases, and 5 bases stayed unmatched. Germline lookup yields CDR1 SGHRS and CDR2 YFSETQ.

Comments on this clone: In the same sample, other DNA sequences code for this CDR3. The chain joins TRBV5-4 to TRBJ1-2; D perhaps matches TRBD1 (6 bases). The CDR3 is 13 residues long. V lost 4 bases, J lost 2 bases, and 9 bases lay in between. In germline, CDR1 is SGHNT, CDR2 YYREEE (reference sequence). CDR3 DNA sequence: TGTGCCAGCAGCCTCGACAGGAACTATGGCTACACCTTC. Its protein product is CASSLDRNYGYTF.

The chain employs TRBV11-2 and TRBJ2-3, with D tentatively TRBD2 (7 bases). The CDR3 runs 15 residues. Germline CDR1 is SGHAT and CDR2 is FQNNGV. V was trimmed by 2 bases and J by 2 bases, leaving 11 bases between them. The CDR3 sequence is CASSLRGAHTDTQYF. CDR3 nucleotides: TGTGCCAGCAGCTTACGGGGGGCCCACACAGATACGCAGTATTTT.

Turning to this clone: The sample carries other DNA sequences with the same CDR3. The chain combines TRBV18 with TRBJ1-2; 7 bases are shared with TRBD1. Germline CDR1 reads KGHSH; CDR2 reads LQKENI. With V trimmed by 3 bases and J by 1 base, 2 bases remained unmatched. The CDR3 has 14 residues. The CDR3: CASSPRQGNYGYTF. The CDR3 coding sequence is TGTGCCAGCTCACCTCGACAGGGTAACTATGGCTACACCTTC.

The J gene is TRBJ2-1, the V gene TRBV6-2 or TRBV6-3; 8 nucleotides agree with TRBD2. This CDR3 comprises 15 residues. V lost 4 bases, J lost 7 bases, and 9 bases stayed unmatched. The germline V gene has CDR1 MNHEY and CDR2 SVGEGT. CDR3: CASSFLGTSLNEQFF. The CDR3 region has the DNA TGTGCCAGCAGTTTTTTAGGGACTAGTCTTAATGAGCAGTTCTTC.

The chain couples TRBV19 to TRBJ1-2; 7 bases map to TRBD1. V dropped 4 bases and J dropped 4; count of bases not matched to a gene: 6. Per germline, CDR1 LNHDA and CDR2 SQIVND (reference sequence). The CDR3 spans 14 residues. The chain's CDR3 is CASSTYDRVYGYTF. The CDR3, as DNA: TGTGCCAGTAGTACCTACGACAGGGTCTATGGCTACACCTTC.

V gene TRBV6-5 combines with J gene TRBJ1-6; D is possibly TRBD1 (6 bases). CDR3 size: 14 residues. Germline V lookup: CDR1 MNHEY, CDR2 SVGAGI. Trimming pared 7 bases from V and 6 bases from J, leaving 13 bases between. In DNA form, the CDR3 reads TGTGCCAGCACGAGGACAGCTCTTAATTCACCCCTCCACTTT. Translated, it gives CASTRTALNSPLHF.

V gene TRBV9 combines with J gene TRBJ1-6, with 9 nucleotides matching TRBD1. The CDR3 loop spans 16 amino acids. V was clipped by 0 bases and J by 9 bases; unmatched bases: 7. Germline CDR1 and CDR2: SGDLS and YYNGEE. The CDR3 region is CASSVAGGQGSSPLHF. The CDR3 nucleotides read TGTGCCAGCAGCGTAGCAGGGGGACAGGGTAGTTCACCCCTCCACTTT. Supplemented by reference TRBV9 and TRBJ1-6, the full variable domain reads DSGVTQTPKHLITATGQRVTLRCSPRSGDLSVYWYQQSLDQGLQFLIQYYNGEERAKGNILERFSAQQFPDLHSELNLSSLELGDSALYFCASSVAGGQGSSPLHFGNGTRLTVT.